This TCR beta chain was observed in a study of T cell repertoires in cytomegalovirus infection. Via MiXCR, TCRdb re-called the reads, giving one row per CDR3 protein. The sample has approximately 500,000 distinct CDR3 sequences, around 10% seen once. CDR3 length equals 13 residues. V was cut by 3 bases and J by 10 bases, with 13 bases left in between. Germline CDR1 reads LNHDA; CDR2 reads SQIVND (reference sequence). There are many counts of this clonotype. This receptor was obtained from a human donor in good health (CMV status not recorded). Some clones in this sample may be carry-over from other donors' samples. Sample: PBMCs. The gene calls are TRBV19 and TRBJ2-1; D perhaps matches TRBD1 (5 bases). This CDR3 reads CASSIKRRTEQFF. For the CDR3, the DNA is TGTGCCAGTAGTATTAAACGTCGGACAGAGCAGTTCTTC. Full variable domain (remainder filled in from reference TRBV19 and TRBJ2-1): DGGITQSPKYLFRKEGQNVTLSCEQNLNHDAMYWYRQDPGQGLRLIYYSQIVNDFQKGDIAEGYSVSREKKESFPLTVTSAQKNPTAFYLCASSIKRRTEQFFGPGTRLTVL.